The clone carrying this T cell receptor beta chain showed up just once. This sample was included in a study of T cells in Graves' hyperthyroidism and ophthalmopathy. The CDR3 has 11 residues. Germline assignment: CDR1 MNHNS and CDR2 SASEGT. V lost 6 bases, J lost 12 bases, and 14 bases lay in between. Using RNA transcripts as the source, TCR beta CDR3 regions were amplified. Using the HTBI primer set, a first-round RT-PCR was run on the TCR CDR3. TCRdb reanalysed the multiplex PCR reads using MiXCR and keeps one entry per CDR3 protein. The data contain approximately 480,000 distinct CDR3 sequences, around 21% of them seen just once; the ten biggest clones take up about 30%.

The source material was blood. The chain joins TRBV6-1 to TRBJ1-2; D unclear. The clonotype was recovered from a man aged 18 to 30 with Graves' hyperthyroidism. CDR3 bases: TGTGCCAGCAGCTCCAATACGAAACACACCTTC. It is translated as CASSSNTKHTF.